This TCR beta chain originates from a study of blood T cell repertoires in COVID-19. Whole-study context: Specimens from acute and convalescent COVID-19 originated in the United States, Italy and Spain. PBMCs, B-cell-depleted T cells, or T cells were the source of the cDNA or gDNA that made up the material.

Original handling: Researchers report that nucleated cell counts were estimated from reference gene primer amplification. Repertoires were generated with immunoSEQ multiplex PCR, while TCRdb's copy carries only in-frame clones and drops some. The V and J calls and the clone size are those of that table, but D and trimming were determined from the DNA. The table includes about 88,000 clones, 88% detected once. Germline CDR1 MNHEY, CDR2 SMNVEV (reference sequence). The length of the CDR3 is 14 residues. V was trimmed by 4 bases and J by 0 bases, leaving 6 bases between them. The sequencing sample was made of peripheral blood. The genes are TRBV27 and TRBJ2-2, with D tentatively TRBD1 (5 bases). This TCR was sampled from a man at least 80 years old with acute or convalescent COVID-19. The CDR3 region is CASSWGSNTGELFF. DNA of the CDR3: TGTGCCAGCAGTTGGGGCTCGAACACCGGGGAGCTGTTTTTT.